Given below is one T cell receptor beta chain in context. Study processing details: Amplification of reference gene primers provided the estimated nucleated cell counts. TCRdb's copy holds only in-frame clones and misses some; the assay was immunoSEQ multiplex PCR. That table supplies the V and J calls and clone size; D and trimming were determined from the DNA. Among about 160,000 clones listed, approximately 86% were seen once. The data are from a study of blood T cell repertoires in COVID-19. About the study: Sites across the United States, Italy and Spain contributed samples from acute and convalescent COVID-19. Nucleic acid was either cDNA or gDNA, and it came from T cells, B-cell-depleted T cells, or PBMCs.

This CDR3 has 16 residues. The V gene lost 4 bases and the J gene lost 4 bases, with 17 bases spanning the gap. CDR1 is MDHEN and CDR2 is SYDVKM in the germline V gene. The rearrangement links TRBV28 to TRBJ1-3; TRBD1 might be the D (6 bases). Sequenced material: peripheral blood. This sequence originates from a woman of 80 years or more with active or convalescent COVID-19. The CDR3 spells CASSSRPGTSGNTIYF. The CDR3 coding sequence is TGTGCCAGCAGTTCCCGACCCGGGACATCCGGAAACACCATATATTTT.